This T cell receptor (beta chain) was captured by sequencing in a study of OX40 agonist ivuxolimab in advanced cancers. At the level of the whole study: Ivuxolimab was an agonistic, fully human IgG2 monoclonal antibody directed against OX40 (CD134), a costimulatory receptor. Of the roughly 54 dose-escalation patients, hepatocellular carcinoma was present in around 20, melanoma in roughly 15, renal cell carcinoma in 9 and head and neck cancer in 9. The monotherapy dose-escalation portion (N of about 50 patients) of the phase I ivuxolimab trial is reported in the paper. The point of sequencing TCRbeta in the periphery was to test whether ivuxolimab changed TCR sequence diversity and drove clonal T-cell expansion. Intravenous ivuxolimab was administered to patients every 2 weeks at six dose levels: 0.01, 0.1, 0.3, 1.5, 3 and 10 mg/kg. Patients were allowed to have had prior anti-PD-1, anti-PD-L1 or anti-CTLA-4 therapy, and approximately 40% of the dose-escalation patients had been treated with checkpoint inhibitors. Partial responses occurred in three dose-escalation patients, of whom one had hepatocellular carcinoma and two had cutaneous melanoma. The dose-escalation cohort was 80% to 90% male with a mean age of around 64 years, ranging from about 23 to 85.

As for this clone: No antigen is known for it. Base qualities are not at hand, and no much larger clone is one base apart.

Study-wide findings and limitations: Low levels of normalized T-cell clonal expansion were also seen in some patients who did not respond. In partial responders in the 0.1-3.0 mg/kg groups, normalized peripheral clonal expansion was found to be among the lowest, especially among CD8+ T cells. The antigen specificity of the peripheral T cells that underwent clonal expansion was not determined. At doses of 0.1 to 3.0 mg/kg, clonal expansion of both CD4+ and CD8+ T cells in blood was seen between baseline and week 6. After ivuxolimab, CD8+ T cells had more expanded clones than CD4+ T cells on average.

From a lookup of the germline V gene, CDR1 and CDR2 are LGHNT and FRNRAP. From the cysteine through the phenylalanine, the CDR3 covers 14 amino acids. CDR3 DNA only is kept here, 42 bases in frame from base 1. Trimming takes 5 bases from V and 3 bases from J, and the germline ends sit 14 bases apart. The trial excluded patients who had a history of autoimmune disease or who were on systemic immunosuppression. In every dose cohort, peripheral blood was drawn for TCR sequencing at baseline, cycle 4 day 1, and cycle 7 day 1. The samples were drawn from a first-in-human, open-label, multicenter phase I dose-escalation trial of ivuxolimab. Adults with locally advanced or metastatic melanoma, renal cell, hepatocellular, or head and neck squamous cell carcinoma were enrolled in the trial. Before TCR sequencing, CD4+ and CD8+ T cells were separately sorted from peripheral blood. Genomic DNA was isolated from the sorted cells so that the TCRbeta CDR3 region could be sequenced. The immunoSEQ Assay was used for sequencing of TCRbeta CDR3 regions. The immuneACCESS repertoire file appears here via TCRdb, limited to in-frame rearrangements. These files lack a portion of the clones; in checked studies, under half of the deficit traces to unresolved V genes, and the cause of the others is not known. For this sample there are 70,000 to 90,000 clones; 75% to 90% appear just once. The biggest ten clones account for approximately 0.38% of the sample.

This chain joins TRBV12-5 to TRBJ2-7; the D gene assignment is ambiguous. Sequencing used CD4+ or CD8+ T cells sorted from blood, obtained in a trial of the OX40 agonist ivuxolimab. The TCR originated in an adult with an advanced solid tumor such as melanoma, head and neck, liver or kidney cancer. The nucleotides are TGTGCTAGTGGTGATGACTCCGCTCGCTACGAGCAGTACTTC. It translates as CASGDDSARYEQYF.